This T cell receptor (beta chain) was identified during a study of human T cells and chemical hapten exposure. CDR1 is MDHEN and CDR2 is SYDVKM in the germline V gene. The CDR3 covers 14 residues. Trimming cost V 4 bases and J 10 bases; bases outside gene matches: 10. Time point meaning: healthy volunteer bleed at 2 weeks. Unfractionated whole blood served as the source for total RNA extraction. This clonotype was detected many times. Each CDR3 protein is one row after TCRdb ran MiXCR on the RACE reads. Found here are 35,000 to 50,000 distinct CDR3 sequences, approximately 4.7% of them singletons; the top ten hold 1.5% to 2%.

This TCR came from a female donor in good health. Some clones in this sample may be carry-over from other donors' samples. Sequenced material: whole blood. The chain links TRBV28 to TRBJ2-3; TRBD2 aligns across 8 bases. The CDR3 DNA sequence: TGTGCCAGCAGTTACCTAGCGGGCGCCGGGGCGCAGTATTTT. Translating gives CASSYLAGAGAQYF.